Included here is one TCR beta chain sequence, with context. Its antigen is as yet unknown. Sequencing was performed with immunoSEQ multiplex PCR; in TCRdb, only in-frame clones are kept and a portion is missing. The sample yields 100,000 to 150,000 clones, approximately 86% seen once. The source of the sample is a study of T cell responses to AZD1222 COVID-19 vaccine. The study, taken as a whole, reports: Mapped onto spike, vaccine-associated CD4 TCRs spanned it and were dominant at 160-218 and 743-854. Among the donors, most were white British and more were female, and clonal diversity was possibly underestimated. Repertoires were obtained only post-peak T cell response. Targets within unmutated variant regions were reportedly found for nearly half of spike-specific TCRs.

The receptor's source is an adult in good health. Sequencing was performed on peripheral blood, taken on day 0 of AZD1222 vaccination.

CDR3 bases: TGTGCCAGCAGCCCGGGGACAGGGGCCAGGAGAGCTTTCTTT. Encoded protein: CASSPGTGARRAFF. The rearrangement joins TRBV3-1 (or the pseudogene TRBV3-2) to TRBJ1-1; TRBD1 aligns across 10 bases. V lost 4 bases, J lost 10 bases, and 9 bases stayed unmatched. Germline loops: CDR1 LGHDT, CDR2 YNNKEL (reference sequence). The CDR3 consists of 14 residues.